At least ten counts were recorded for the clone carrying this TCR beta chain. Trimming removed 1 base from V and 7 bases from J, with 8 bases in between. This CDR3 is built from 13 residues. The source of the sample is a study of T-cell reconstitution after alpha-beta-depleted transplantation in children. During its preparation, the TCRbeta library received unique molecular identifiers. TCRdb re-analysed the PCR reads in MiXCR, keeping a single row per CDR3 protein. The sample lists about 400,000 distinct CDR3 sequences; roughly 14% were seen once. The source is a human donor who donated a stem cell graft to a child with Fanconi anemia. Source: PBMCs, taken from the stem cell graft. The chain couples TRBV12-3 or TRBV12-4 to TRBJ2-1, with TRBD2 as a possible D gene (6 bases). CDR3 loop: CASSLESGNEQFF. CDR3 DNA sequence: TGTGCCAGCAGTTTAGAGAGCGGGAATGAGCAGTTCTTC.